These T cell receptor beta chains were read from a single sample in a study of shared clonotypes between healthy human individuals. The protocol was immunoSEQ multiplex PCR, while the TCRdb copy is restricted to in-frame clones and leaves out a portion. The sample contains millions of clones, more than 90% of which appear only once. The sequenced sample was naive CD4+ T cells sorted from blood. The receptors were gathered from a young man in good health. Each CDR3 is given with its conserved first and last residue. D genes are given only for firm matches. Clone size is shown for a subset of rows, as once, few, many or a class of expanded clone.

size: NA
length: 16
D: TRBD1
V: TRBV9
J: TRBJ2-2
CDR3: CASSSGQGYNTGELFF
DNA: TGTGCCAGCAGCTCAGGACAGGGGTATAACACCGGGGAGCTGTTTTTT

size: NA
length: 15
D: NA
V: TRBV6-6
J: TRBJ1-1
CDR3: CASSYGGLGNTEAFF
DNA: TGTGCCAGCAGTTACGGGGGTTTGGGAAACACTGAAGCTTTCTTT

size: once
length: 14
D: NA
V: TRBV4-1
J: TRBJ2-7
CDR3: CASSQAFGVDEQYF
DNA: TGCGCCAGCAGCCAAGCTTTCGGGGTCGACGAGCAGTACTTC

size: once
length: 16
D: TRBD1
V: TRBV10-3
J: TRBJ1-4
CDR3: CAISERQGATNEKLFF
DNA: TGTGCCATCAGTGAGCGACAGGGGGCAACTAATGAAAAACTGTTTTTT

size: NA
length: 14
D: NA
V: TRBV9
J: TRBJ2-7
CDR3: CASSRGKDSYEQYF
DNA: TGTGCCAGCAGCCGAGGAAAGGACTCCTACGAGCAGTACTTC

size: once
length: 17
D: NA
V: TRBV4-1
J: TRBJ2-1
CDR3: CASSQDNTAGAYNEQFF
DNA: TGCGCCAGCAGCCAAGATAACACGGCGGGGGCATACAATGAGCAGTTCTTC

size: NA
length: 18
D: NA
V: TRBV28
J: TRBJ2-7
CDR3: CASSSSFSAGALPYEQYF
DNA: TGTGCCAGCAGTTCATCGTTTAGCGCAGGGGCCCTACCCTACGAGCAGTACTTC

size: NA
length: 15
D: NA
V: TRBV10-3
J: TRBJ1-1
CDR3: CAISLTGGLGTEAFF
DNA: TGTGCCATCTCTTTGACGGGGGGCCTCGGCACTGAAGCTTTCTTT

size: NA
length: 16
D: TRBD2
V: TRBV9
J: TRBJ2-2
CDR3: CASSVGAGERTGELFF
DNA: TGTGCCAGCAGCGTAGGGGCGGGAGAACGCACCGGGGAGCTGTTTTTT

size: NA
length: 16
D: NA
V: TRBV5-4
J: TRBJ1-6
CDR3: CASSFDRPGVRTPLHF
DNA: TGTGCCAGCAGCTTCGACAGGCCCGGGGTGAGGACACCCCTCCACTTT

size: NA
length: 15
D: TRBD1
V: TRBV27
J: TRBJ1-6
CDR3: CASSLGDRGNSPLHF
DNA: TGTGCCAGCAGTTTAGGGGACAGGGGTAATTCACCCCTCCACTTT

size: NA
length: 13
D: NA
V: TRBV9
J: TRBJ2-5
CDR3: CASSVGPEETQYF
DNA: TGTGCCAGCAGCGTAGGCCCGGAAGAGACCCAGTACTTC

size: once
length: 14
D: NA
V: TRBV9
J: TRBJ2-3
CDR3: CASSAALGTDTQYF
DNA: TGTGCCAGCAGCGCGGCCCTCGGGACAGATACGCAGTATTTT

size: NA
length: 16
D: TRBD2
V: TRBV27
J: TRBJ2-5
CDR3: CASKQASGGLGETQYF
DNA: TGTGCCAGCAAACAGGCTAGCGGGGGGTTAGGAGAGACCCAGTACTTC

size: NA
length: 13
D: NA
V: TRBV28
J: TRBJ1-2
CDR3: CASSLTDPYGYTF
DNA: TGTGCCAGCAGTTTAACAGACCCCTATGGCTACACCTTC

size: NA
length: 13
D: NA
V: TRBV5-1
J: TRBJ1-2
CDR3: CASSLASGDGYTF
DNA: TGCGCCAGCAGCTTGGCTTCAGGGGATGGCTACACCTTC

size: NA
length: 16
D: TRBD1
V: TRBV25-1
J: TRBJ2-1
CDR3: CASSPPGTGRSHEQFF
DNA: TGTGCCAGCAGTCCCCCCGGGACAGGACGTTCCCATGAGCAGTTCTTC

size: NA
length: 14
D: NA
V: TRBV19
J: TRBJ1-1
CDR3: CASSMAGGASEAFF
DNA: TGTGCCAGTAGTATGGCGGGGGGGGCGTCTGAAGCTTTCTTT

size: NA
length: 13
D: NA
V: TRBV28
J: TRBJ1-4
CDR3: CASSSGTNEKLFF
DNA: TGTGCCAGCAGTTCAGGGACTAATGAAAAACTGTTTTTT

size: NA
length: 13
D: TRBD2
V: TRBV7-7
J: TRBJ2-2
CDR3: CASSLGGTGELFF
DNA: TGTGCTAGCAGCTTGGGGGGGACCGGGGAGCTGTTTTTT

size: NA
length: 17
D: TRBD1
V: TRBV5-1
J: TRBJ2-7
CDR3: CASSSQTTGDRSYEQYF
DNA: TGCGCCAGCAGCTCGCAGACCACCGGGGACAGGTCCTACGAGCAGTACTTC

size: NA
length: 16
D: TRBD2
V: TRBV11-2
J: TRBJ2-3
CDR3: CASSLGTSGNTDTQYF
DNA: TGTGCCAGCAGCTTAGGAACTAGCGGGAACACAGATACGCAGTATTTT

size: NA
length: 13
D: NA
V: TRBV2
J: TRBJ2-6
CDR3: CASSSSGANVLTF
DNA: TGTGCCAGCAGCTCCTCTGGGGCCAACGTCCTGACTTTC

size: NA
length: 15
D: NA
V: TRBV15
J: TRBJ1-1
CDR3: CATSRYGLDGTEAFF
DNA: TGTGCCACCAGCAGATACGGGCTGGACGGCACTGAAGCTTTCTTT

size: NA
length: 19
D: TRBD1
V: TRBV5-3
J: TRBJ1-1
CDR3: CARSCGQGVGPEVNTEAFF
DNA: TGTGCCAGAAGCTGCGGACAGGGGGTTGGACCTGAAGTGAACACTGAAGCTTTCTTT

size: NA
length: 13
D: NA
V: TRBV7-9
J: TRBJ2-7
CDR3: CASSLTGTHEQYF
DNA: TGTGCCAGCAGCCTAACAGGGACCCACGAGCAGTACTTC

size: NA
length: 14
D: NA
V: TRBV2
J: TRBJ2-5
CDR3: CASSTNGHAETQYF
DNA: TGTGCCAGCAGTACCAACGGACATGCAGAGACCCAGTACTTC

size: NA
length: 15
D: TRBD2
V: TRBV5-1
J: TRBJ2-5
CDR3: CASSIGLAGVETQYF
DNA: TGCGCCAGCAGCATAGGACTAGCGGGGGTAGAGACCCAGTACTTC

size: once
length: 13
D: TRBD1
V: TRBV10-3
J: TRBJ2-7
CDR3: CAISGTARYEQYF
DNA: TGTGCCATCTCCGGGACAGCTAGATACGAGCAGTACTTC

size: NA
length: 13
D: TRBD1
V: TRBV2
J: TRBJ2-7
CDR3: CATADRGSHEQYF
DNA: TGTGCCACCGCCGACAGGGGGTCTCACGAGCAGTACTTC

size: NA
length: 13
D: NA
V: TRBV28
J: TRBJ2-7
CDR3: CASTSPGTYEQYF
DNA: TGTGCCAGCACCTCCCCGGGGACCTACGAGCAGTACTTC

size: NA
length: 13
D: NA
V: TRBV5-6
J: TRBJ2-7
CDR3: CASSLDRTQEQYF
DNA: TGTGCCAGCAGCTTGGATCGGACCCAGGAGCAGTACTTC

size: NA
length: 13
D: NA
V: TRBV5-1
J: TRBJ2-7
CDR3: CASSLGRAYEQYF
DNA: TGCGCCAGCAGCTTGGGCAGGGCGTACGAGCAGTACTTC

size: NA
length: 14
D: NA
V: TRBV6-6
J: TRBJ2-7
CDR3: CASSIGGARYEQYF
DNA: TGTGCCAGCTCGATTGGGGGGGCGCGTTACGAGCAGTACTTC

size: NA
length: 14
D: NA
V: TRBV28
J: TRBJ2-1
CDR3: CASLSGLSYNEQFF
DNA: TGTGCCAGTCTTAGCGGACTCTCCTACAATGAGCAGTTCTTC